Below, 2 T cell receptor beta chains from the same sample are listed, as sequenced in a study of T cells after yellow fever vaccination. TCRdb re-analysed the 5' RACE reads in MiXCR, keeping a single row per CDR3 protein. In the table there are around 550,000 distinct CDR3 sequences, 15% to 20% of which are singletons. The material was PBMCs, obtained 15 days after the yellow fever booster vaccination. The receptors were gathered from a man aged 25 to 40 who received the YFV17D yellow fever vaccine.

This clonotype was seen many times. The chain carries TRBV5-1 and TRBJ1-1; 7 bases are shared with TRBD1. V lost 0 bases, J lost 3 bases, and 2 bases stayed unmatched. CDR1 and CDR2 from the germline V gene are SGHRS and YFSETQ. CDR3 size: 14 residues. This CDR3 reads CASSLARGYTEAFF. The DNA for the CDR3 is TGCGCCAGCAGCTTGGCCAGGGGGTACACTGAAGCTTTCTTT.

There are many counts of this clonotype. The J gene is TRBJ1-2, the V gene TRBV29-1; D unresolved. The V gene's germline CDR1 is SQVTM and CDR2 ANQGSEA. V was trimmed by 0 bases and J by 7 bases, leaving 9 bases between them. The CDR3 is 12 amino acids. This CDR3 is CSVEDLRAGYTF. The CDR3 DNA follows: TGCAGCGTTGAAGATCTTAGGGCTGGCTACACCTTC.